The clone carrying this T cell receptor (beta chain) was counted a single time. The CDR3 sequence is 15 residues long. V gave up 1 base and J gave up 3 bases, with 10 bases separating them. Germline loops: CDR1 LGHNT, CDR2 FRNRAP. Authors' analysis steps: How many nucleated cells were present was estimated from reference gene primer amplification. Sequencing used immunoSEQ multiplex PCR; TCRdb keeps in-frame clones, though not all of them. The V and J calls and clone size are taken from that table; D and trimming were inferred from the DNA. The table includes 150,000 to 200,000 clones, 79% detected once. These data are taken from a study of blood T cell repertoires in COVID-19.

The sample taken for sequencing was peripheral blood. The chain carries TRBV12-5 and TRBJ2-1; D is undetermined. This TCR came from a man aged 55 to 70 with active or convalescent COVID-19. As DNA, the CDR3 is TGTGCTAGTGGTTTGGCACAGCCCAGCTACAATGAGCAGTTCTTC. Its protein product is CASGLAQPSYNEQFF.